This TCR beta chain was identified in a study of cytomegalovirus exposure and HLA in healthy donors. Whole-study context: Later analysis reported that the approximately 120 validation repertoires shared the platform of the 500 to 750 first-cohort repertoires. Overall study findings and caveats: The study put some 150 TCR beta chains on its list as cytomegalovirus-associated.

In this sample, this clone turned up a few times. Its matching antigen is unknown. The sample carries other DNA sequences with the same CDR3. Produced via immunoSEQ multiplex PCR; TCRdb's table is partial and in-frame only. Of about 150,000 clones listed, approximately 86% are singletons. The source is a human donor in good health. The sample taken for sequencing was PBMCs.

CDR3 loop: CASSSRMNTEAFF. The CDR3 coding sequence is TGTGCCAGCAGTTCGAGGATGAACACTGAAGCTTTCTTT. This sequence joins TRBV27 and TRBJ1-1; no definite D call. The germline CDR1 and CDR2 sequences are MNHEY and SMNVEV (reference sequence). The ends were cut back, 4 bases at V and 0 bases at J, with 6 bases in the middle. This CDR3 region has 13 residues.